These 30 T cell receptor beta chains were sequenced from one sample in a study of neurological immune-mediated disorders. A single record per CDR3 protein comes from TCRdb applying MiXCR to the 5' RACE reads. Of about 66,000 distinct CDR3 sequences in the sample, 4.5% were seen once. Sample: PBMCs. These receptors originate from a man aged 30-40 years with multiple sclerosis.

The chain has TRBV18 and TRBJ2-5, with D hard to call. V was cut by 1 base and J by 4 bases, with 13 bases left in between. Germline CDR1 and CDR2: KGHSH and LQKENI. This CDR3 is 15 amino acids long. CDR3 in amino acids: CASSPLTGLGETQYF. The CDR3 DNA sequence: TGTGCCAGCTCACCACTTACGGGTTTGGGAGAGACCCAGTACTTC.

This clonotype was seen at least ten times. The chain recombines TRBV6-1 with TRBJ1-5; D is ambiguous. This CDR3 region has 13 residues. The germline V gene encodes CDR1 MNHNS and CDR2 SASEGT. Trimming shortened V by 4 bases and J by 6 bases, and 10 bases separated the two germline ends. The CDR3 sequence is CASSAPAGQPQHF. The CDR3 DNA is TGTGCCAGCAGTGCTCCCGCGGGTCAGCCCCAGCATTTT.

The V gene is TRBV4-1, the J gene TRBJ2-1, with D possibly called TRBD1 or TRBD2 (5 bases each). Germline V CDR1 and CDR2: MGHRA, YSYEKL. The CDR3 sequence is 17 residues long. V lost 0 bases to trimming and J lost 0 bases, with 12 bases between them. In DNA, the CDR3 is TGCGCCAGCAGCCAAGAAGGGGCGGGTGTCTCCTACAATGAGCAGTTCTTC. This gives the protein CASSQEGAGVSYNEQFF.

This sequence joins TRBV5-5 and TRBJ2-7; the D call may be TRBD1 or TRBD2 (5 bases each). The CDR3 is 14 amino acids. Germline V gene sequence: CDR1 SGHKS, CDR2 YYEKEE (reference sequence). CDR3 sequence: CASSRRVVRDQRDV. As DNA, the CDR3 is TGTGCCAGCAGCCGTCGTGTGGTCCGGGACCAACGAGACGTC.

In its sample, this clonotype was seen many times. The V gene is TRBV9, the J gene TRBJ1-2; 8 bases are shared with TRBD1. The trim removed 0 bases at V and 4 bases at J, leaving 5 bases unmatched. The CDR3 consists of 15 residues. From germline, CDR1 is SGDLS and CDR2 YYNGEE. CDR3 in amino acids: CASSVAGGPTYGYTF. The DNA of the CDR3 is TGTGCCAGCAGCGTAGCAGGGGGCCCTACCTATGGCTACACCTTC.

This clonotype was observed at least ten times. CDR3 DNA: TGCAGCGCCTGTCAGGGGTCCCTGAACGAGCAGTACTTC. Amino acids: CSACQGSLNEQYF. The rearrangement uses TRBV29-1 and TRBJ2-7, with D possibly TRBD1 on 6 matching bases. CDR1 SQVTM and CDR2 ANQGSEA come from the germline V gene. The V gene lost 7 bases and the J gene lost 5 bases, with 18 bases spanning the gap. The CDR3 totals 13 residues.

This clonotype occurred many times. The CDR3 DNA follows: TGTGCCAGCAGCCTGGGGGTCCTGACCCAAGGCACAGATACGCAGTATTTT. Its translation: CASSLGVLTQGTDTQYF. The V gene is TRBV9, the J gene TRBJ2-3, with D possibly being TRBD1 or TRBD2 (5 bases each). V was shortened by 4 bases and J by 1 base, with 19 bases between the two germline ends. Germline V gives CDR1 SGDLS, CDR2 YYNGEE. CDR3 length equals 17 residues. The full variable domain, its missing parts supplied by reference TRBV9 and TRBJ2-3, is DSGVTQTPKHLITATGQRVTLRCSPRSGDLSVYWYQQSLDQGLQFLIQYYNGEERAKGNILERFSAQQFPDLHSELNLSSLELGDSALYFCASSLGVLTQGTDTQYFGPGTRLTVL.

This clonotype was observed at least ten times. This sequence joins TRBV5-1 and TRBJ1-5; the match to TRBD1 covers 8 bases. With V trimmed by 4 bases and J by 3 bases, 6 bases remained unmatched. The V gene's germline CDR1 is SGHRS and CDR2 YFSETQ. This CDR3 is 15 amino acids long. CDR3 sequence: CASSLKTGANQPQHF. CDR3 sequence (DNA): TGCGCCAGCAGCCTAAAGACAGGGGCCAATCAGCCCCAGCATTTT.

This clonotype was seen many times. The V and J genes are TRBV5-1 and TRBJ2-4; D remains ambiguous. The CDR3 extends over 15 amino acids. The V gene's germline CDR1 is SGHRS and CDR2 YFSETQ. Trimming shortened V by 5 bases and J by 3 bases, and 15 bases separated the two germline ends. The CDR3 spells CASRVSRSLKNIQYF. The CDR3 region has the DNA TGCGCCAGCAGAGTTTCGCGGAGCCTCAAAAACATTCAGTACTTC.

This clonotype was observed many times. This sequence joins TRBV4-1 and TRBJ1-1; D ambiguous. Germline CDR1 reads MGHRA; CDR2 reads YSYEKL. Trimming took 2 bases from V and 3 from J, leaving 13 bases between them. The CDR3 extends over 15 amino acids. In nucleotides, the CDR3 is TGCGCCAGCAGCCAATCTCCGGGTAGGGACACTGAAGCTTTCTTT. It yields the protein CASSQSPGRDTEAFF.

This clonotype was picked up many times. The rearrangement links TRBV12-3 or TRBV12-4 to TRBJ1-3; the D is unclear. V dropped 6 bases and J dropped 0 bases, with 9 bases sitting between them. The CDR3 runs 14 residues. The CDR3 DNA sequence: TGTGCCAGCAGGCGGATGAGCTCTGGAAACACCATATATTTT. This gives the protein CASRRMSSGNTIYF.

This clonotype was seen many times. The V and J genes are TRBV18 and TRBJ2-7; the match to TRBD1 covers 10 bases. CDR1 KGHSH and CDR2 LQKENI come from the germline V gene. The CDR3 has 15 residues. Germline trimming cut 5 bases from V and 9 bases from J; bases unmatched to any gene: 13. This CDR3 reads CASSVRKRTGGSQYF. CDR3 nucleotide sequence: TGTGCCAGCTCAGTCCGTAAAAGGACAGGGGGATCGCAGTACTTC. The full variable domain, its missing parts supplied by reference TRBV18 and TRBJ2-7, is NAGVMQNPRHLVRRRGQEARLRCSPMKGHSHVYWYRQLPEEGLKFMVYLQKENIIDESGMPKERFSAEFPKEGPSILRIQQVVRGDSAAYFCASSVRKRTGGSQYFGPGTRLTVT.

This clonotype was recorded many times. The rearrangement joins TRBV5-1 to TRBJ2-5, with 9 positions matching TRBD1. There are 15 residues in the CDR3. The germline CDR1 and CDR2 sequences are SGHRS and YFSETQ. The trim removed 5 bases at V and 4 bases at J, leaving 9 bases unmatched. The CDR3 DNA sequence: TGCGCCAGCAGACGGGACAGGGTGAGGGGAGAGACCCAGTACTTC. It translates to CASRRDRVRGETQYF. Combining the CDR3 with reference TRBV5-1 and TRBJ2-5 gives the whole variable domain KAGVTQTPRYLIKTRGQQVTLSCSPISGHRSVSWYQQTPGQGLQFLFEYFSETQRNKGNFPGRFSGRQFSNSRSEMNVSTLELGDSALYLCASRRDRVRGETQYFGPGTRLLVL.

This clonotype was observed a handful of times. This sequence joins TRBV25-1 and TRBJ1-4; TRBD1 agrees at 11 bases. CDR3 length: 15 amino acids. Trimming took 6 bases from V and 7 from J; bases not matched to a gene: 7. CDR1 is MGHDK, CDR2 SYGVNS, per germline. The CDR3 loop reads CASRLGGQGGEKLFF. The CDR3 region has the DNA TGTGCCAGCAGGCTGGGGGGACAGGGGGGTGAAAAACTGTTTTTT.

The sample holds many counts of this clonotype. This rearrangement joins TRBV20-1 to TRBJ2-6; D unresolved. V was shortened by 6 bases and J by 0 bases, with 9 bases between the two germline ends. This CDR3 contains 14 residues. Per the germline V gene, CDR1 is DFQATT and CDR2 is SNEGSKA (reference sequence). In DNA, the CDR3 is TGCAGTGCCCGGCCCGCCTCTGGGGCCAACGTCCTGACTTTC. This gives the protein CSARPASGANVLTF.

This clonotype was recorded many times. The V and J genes are TRBV4-1 and TRBJ1-1, with D possibly being TRBD1 (5 bases). There are 15 residues in the CDR3. CDR1 and CDR2 (germline): MGHRA, YSYEKL. V gave up 1 base and J gave up 5 bases, with 14 bases separating them. CDR3: CASSQGNRPLTEAFF. The CDR3, as DNA: TGCGCCAGCAGCCAAGGGAACAGGCCCTTGACTGAAGCTTTCTTT.

This clonotype was counted many times. This chain joins TRBV3-1 and TRBJ1-5, with D hard to call. The CDR3 has 14 residues. The V gene lost 3 bases and the J gene lost 0 bases, with 6 bases spanning the gap. Looked up from germline, CDR1 is LGHDT and CDR2 is YNNKEL (reference sequence). CDR3 sequence reads: CASSHFNSNQPQHF. The CDR3 DNA is TGTGCCAGCAGCCACTTTAATAGCAATCAGCCCCAGCATTTT.

This clonotype has a handful of counts. The V and J genes are TRBV20-1 and TRBJ2-5, with D unresolved. V shed 3 bases and J shed 1 base, with 15 bases lying between them. The length of the CDR3 is 15 residues. In germline, CDR1 is DFQATT, CDR2 SNEGSKA (reference sequence). The CDR3 coding sequence is TGCAGTGCTAGTCCCCCCCACATAGTCCAAGAGACCCAGTACTTC. This encodes CSASPPHIVQETQYF.

This clonotype has a count of ten or more. The J gene is TRBJ1-6, the V gene TRBV5-1; maybe TRBD1 (6 bases). Trimming pared 3 bases from V and 7 bases from J, leaving 17 bases between. The germline V gene encodes CDR1 SGHRS and CDR2 YFSETQ. The CDR3 covers 16 residues. CDR3 protein: CASSSGGGGENSPLHF. As DNA, the CDR3 is TGCGCCAGCAGCTCCGGGGGTGGGGGCGAAAATTCACCCCTCCACTTT. The variable domain in full, with the rest retrieved from reference TRBV5-1 and TRBJ1-6, is KAGVTQTPRYLIKTRGQQVTLSCSPISGHRSVSWYQQTPGQGLQFLFEYFSETQRNKGNFPGRFSGRQFSNSRSEMNVSTLELGDSALYLCASSSGGGGENSPLHFGNGTRLTVT.

Here the CDR3 DNA reads TGCGCCAGCAGCTTGACAGCCTCTAATGAAAAACTGTTTTTT. It is translated as CASSLTASNEKLFF. V is TRBV5-1 and J is TRBJ1-4; D is undetermined. CDR3 length equals 14 residues. Looked up from germline, CDR1 is SGHRS and CDR2 is YFSETQ. Between the trimmed V and J ends, which lost 1 base and 3 bases, there was a span of 7 bases.

This clonotype appeared many times. The chain employs TRBV21-1 and TRBJ2-4. TRBV21-1 is shown as a pseudogene. The CDR3 length is 15 residues. In DNA form, the CDR3 reads TGTGCCAGCAGCAAGGGATTCTTAGCCAAAAACATTCAGTACTTC. It translates to CASSKGFLAKNIQYF.

This clonotype was counted many times. The chain joins TRBV12-3 or TRBV12-4 to TRBJ1-1; unclear D gene. Between the trimmed V and J ends, which lost 6 bases and 7 bases, there was a span of 9 bases. This CDR3 region has 11 residues. CDR3 in amino acids: CASSNLIEAFF. The CDR3 DNA reads TGTGCCAGCAGCAATCTCATTGAAGCTTTCTTT.

This clonotype has a count of ten or more. The rearrangement uses TRBV9 and TRBJ2-5; 9 positions agree with TRBD1. Germline V lookup: CDR1 SGDLS, CDR2 YYNGEE. The length of the CDR3 is 15 residues. V lost 3 bases, J lost 4 bases, and 7 bases stayed unmatched. CDR3 sequence reads: CASSANRGRGETQYF. DNA of the CDR3: TGTGCCAGCAGCGCAAACAGGGGGCGGGGAGAGACCCAGTACTTC.

This clonotype came up a few times. CDR3 protein: CSALGTGPYEQYF. In DNA form, the CDR3 reads TGCAGTGCCCTCGGGACAGGACCCTACGAGCAGTACTTC. The V gene is TRBV20-1, the J gene TRBJ2-7; 8 positions match TRBD1. With V trimmed by 6 bases and J by 2 bases, 6 bases remained unmatched. Germline CDR1 reads DFQATT; CDR2 reads SNEGSKA (reference sequence). This CDR3 is 13 amino acids long.

Ten or more counts support this clonotype. The rearrangement uses TRBV4-1 and TRBJ2-7; perhaps TRBD2 as D (6 bases). This CDR3 region has 13 residues. The germline V gene encodes CDR1 MGHRA and CDR2 YSYEKL. Between the trimmed V and J ends, which lost 0 bases and 9 bases, there was a span of 12 bases. The CDR3 loop reads CASSQDPHGGQYF. DNA of the CDR3: TGCGCCAGCAGCCAAGATCCGCACGGGGGGCAGTACTTC.

The genes are TRBV7-8 and TRBJ2-5, with D tentatively TRBD2 (5 bases). The germline V gene has CDR1 SGHVS and CDR2 FQNEAQ. This CDR3 spans 16 amino acids. Trimming left V 4 bases short and J 0 bases short, with 15 bases between. The CDR3 sequence: CASSSSDSAYQETQYF. CDR3 in DNA: TGTGCCAGCAGCTCGTCGGATAGCGCCTACCAAGAGACCCAGTACTTC.

The chain recombines TRBV6-6 with TRBJ2-5; 9 positions match TRBD2. The CDR3 runs to 15 residues. The V gene end was trimmed by 6 bases and the J gene end by 5 bases; junction bases not matched to a gene: 10. CDR1 MNHNY and CDR2 SVGAGI come from the germline V gene (reference sequence). CDR3 bases: TGTGCCAGCAGCCACACGGGACTAGCCTCGGAGACCCAGTACTTC. This sequence encodes CASSHTGLASETQYF.

This chain links TRBV27 with TRBJ1-5, with 9 positions matching TRBD1. The V gene's germline CDR1 is MNHEY and CDR2 SMNVEV (reference sequence). V shed 2 bases, J shed 4 bases, and the junction held 3 bases outside the gene matches. The CDR3 contains 15 residues. The CDR3 DNA reads as TGTGCCAGCAGTTTAGAAGGGACAGGGAATCAGCCCCAGCATTTT. Protein sequence: CASSLEGTGNQPQHF.

The chain employs TRBV6-2 or TRBV6-3 and TRBJ1-2; D gene ambiguous. V was trimmed by 5 bases and J by 2 bases, leaving 15 bases between them. Germline V gene data show CDR1 as MNHEY and CDR2 as SVGEGT. CDR3 size: 15 residues. CDR3 residues: CASSRGVSLNYGYTF. CDR3 DNA: TGTGCCAGCAGTCGCGGTGTCAGTCTCAACTATGGCTACACCTTC.

This clonotype was detected ten times or more. The rearrangement uses TRBV6-6 and TRBJ1-4; 7 nucleotides line up with TRBD1. The CDR3 has 13 residues. Trimming took 5 bases from V and 6 from J; bases not matched to a gene: 3. Per germline, CDR1 MNHNY and CDR2 SVGAGI (reference sequence). Written as DNA, the CDR3 is TGTGCCAGCAGTCGGGACAGTTATGAAAAACTGTTTTTT. It is translated as CASSRDSYEKLFF.